Described below is a single T cell receptor beta chain sequence and its context. The antigen is not known. Time point given: new active TB diagnosis, blood taken before or within 7 days of starting treatment. Each clinical donor contributed on average around 92,000 T cells from unsorted cryopreserved PBMC. The assay was immunoSEQ multiplex PCR, and TCRdb's table has in-frame clones only and misses some. The table includes about 34,000 clones, approximately 94% detected once. The V gene's germline CDR1 is SEHNR and CDR2 FQNEAQ (reference sequence). The CDR3 length is 17 residues. The V and J ends lost 4 bases and 2 bases respectively, with 19 bases between them. This sample is drawn from a study of T cells in tuberculosis. Study observations and caveats: Active tuberculosis TCR-alpha repertoires lay closer to GMM-specific TCRs than IGRA-negative controls, suggesting clonal expansion. Classification accuracy was 87% (AUROC approximately 0.9) with the GMM-specific repertoire. Smaller alpha distances in active tuberculosis partly reflected shorter CDR3-alpha lengths.

This sequence was found in an adult with tuberculosis. The sequencing here drew on PBMCs, taken at tuberculosis diagnosis. The chain is built from TRBV7-9 and TRBJ2-3; maybe TRBD2 (5 bases). The CDR3 region has the DNA TGTGCCAGCAGCTCAGGATCGGCGGGCGGGTTCACAGATACGCAGTATTTT. This encodes CASSSGSAGGFTDTQYF.